A single sample is the source of the 18 T cell receptor beta chains below, sequenced in a study of blood T cell repertoires in COVID-19. The repertoire was sequenced with immunoSEQ multiplex PCR; TCRdb's copy has only in-frame clones and lacks some. The repertoire includes under 45,000 clones, around 90% of them detected once, and 7.5% to 10% sits in the top ten. The sample taken for sequencing was peripheral blood. The receptors shown here come from a human donor in a cohort sampled during active COVID-19.

J is TRBJ2-7 and V is TRBV7-8, with 14 bases identical to TRBD2. Germline CDR1 is SGHVS and CDR2 is FQNEAQ. The CDR3 is 16 residues long. The V segment lost 5 bases and the J segment 1 base; nucleotides outside the gene matches: 4. In DNA form, the CDR3 reads TGTGCCAGCAGCCCAAGACTAGCGGGGGGGTCCTACGAGCAGTACTTC. Translating it yields CASSPRLAGGSYEQYF.

The J gene is TRBJ2-2, the V gene TRBV15; 7 bases map to TRBD1. The length of the CDR3 is 15 residues. CDR1 LNHNV and CDR2 YYDKDF come from the germline V gene (reference sequence). Trimming removed 1 base from V and 4 bases from J; junction bases left unmatched: 3. CDR3 nucleotide sequence: TGTGCCACCAGCAGAGTTACAGGGGCCACCGGGGAGCTGTTTTTT. Encoded protein: CATSRVTGATGELFF.

Only one count was recorded for this clone. The chain combines TRBV4-2 with TRBJ1-1; a weak D match, TRBD1 (5 bases). Germline V gene sequence: CDR1 LGHNA, CDR2 YNFKEQ. CDR3 size: 16 residues. V was cut by 2 bases and J by 3 bases, with 16 bases left in between. For the CDR3, the DNA is TGTGCCAGCAGCCAACGCCGACCGGGACTTTACACTGAAGCTTTCTTT. This gives the protein CASSQRRPGLYTEAFF.

The genes are TRBV5-6 and TRBJ1-3; D uncertain. The CDR3 is made up of 15 amino acids. Per germline, CDR1 SGHDT and CDR2 YYEEEE. Trimming took off 6 bases at V and 0 bases at J, with 13 bases between the two ends. Here the CDR3 DNA reads TGTGCCAGCACCGTGTCCTCCTTCTCTGGAAACACCATATATTTT. This translates into CASTVSSFSGNTIYF.

V and J are TRBV7-2 and TRBJ2-7; maybe TRBD1 (6 bases). Germline V gene lookup returns CDR1 SGHTA and CDR2 FQGNSA. Trimming removed 6 bases at V and 1 base at J, with 10 bases between. This CDR3 is 13 amino acids long. The DNA for the CDR3 is TGTGCCAGCAGGGATACAGGGTCCTACGAGCAGTACTTC. Translating gives CASRDTGSYEQYF.

This sequence joins TRBV2 and TRBJ2-7; 9 nucleotides agree with TRBD2. V lost 4 bases to trimming and J lost 2 bases; unmatched junction nucleotides: 3. CDR1 SNHLY and CDR2 FYNNEI come from the germline V gene. This CDR3 has 14 residues. Written as DNA, the CDR3 is TGTGCCAGCAGTGGAGCTAGCGGGGCCTACGAGCAGTACTTC. Its translation is CASSGASGAYEQYF.

This clone has only one observation. This chain connects TRBV6-1 to TRBJ2-1, with 7 bases aligning to TRBD2. V shed 0 bases and J 2 bases; nucleotides not matched to a gene: 7. CDR1 is MNHNS and CDR2 is SASEGT in the germline V gene. This CDR3 comprises 17 residues. CDR3 protein: CASSEAPTSVPYNEQFF. CDR3 in DNA: TGTGCCAGCAGTGAAGCTCCCACTAGCGTACCCTACAATGAGCAGTTCTTC.

The chain recombines TRBV7-9 with TRBJ1-1, with 8 positions matching TRBD1. V gave up 8 bases and J gave up 6 bases; unmatched junction bases: 8. Germline values: CDR1 SEHNR, CDR2 FQNEAQ (reference sequence). This CDR3 is 13 amino acids long. This CDR3 is CASGGQGASEAFF. CDR3 coding DNA: TGTGCCAGCGGCGGCCAGGGGGCTTCTGAAGCTTTCTTT.

The chain recombines TRBV15 with TRBJ2-2; D is undetermined. The germline V and J ends were trimmed by 1 base and 4 bases, with 7 bases remaining between them. This CDR3 is 14 amino acids long. The germline V gene has CDR1 LNHNV and CDR2 YYDKDF (reference sequence). The DNA of the CDR3 is TGTGCCACCAGCAGAGTCCAGGTCACCGGGGAGCTGTTTTTT. Translated: CATSRVQVTGELFF.

J is TRBJ2-3 and V is TRBV19; 7 bases line up with TRBD1. The CDR3 sequence is 16 residues long. Germline CDR1 is LNHDA and CDR2 is SQIVND (reference sequence). Germline trimming cut 3 bases from V and 5 bases from J; bases unmatched to any gene: 11. In nucleotides, the CDR3 is TGTGCCAGTAGTATGGTCCAGGGGGTAGGGATAGATACGCAGTATTTT. Protein product: CASSMVQGVGIDTQYF.

The V call is TRBV5-4, the J call TRBJ2-1; 10 bases align to TRBD2. CDR3 length: 16 residues. V lost 1 base and J lost 6; bases outside the gene matches: 7. Germline-derived CDR1 and CDR2 are SGHNT and YYREEE (reference sequence). The CDR3 spells CASSLFASSGGNEQFF. In nucleotides, the CDR3 is TGTGCCAGCAGCTTGTTCGCGTCTAGCGGGGGCAATGAGCAGTTCTTC.

The J gene is TRBJ2-2, the V gene TRBV6-1; tentative D call: TRBD2 (6 bases). This CDR3 is built from 16 residues. Per the germline V gene, CDR1 is MNHNS and CDR2 is SASEGT. V was cut by 3 bases and J by 7 bases, with 18 bases left in between. CDR3 DNA sequence: TGTGCCAGCAGTGAGGCGGGACGGGGGTTCTACGGGGAGCTGTTTTTT. This gives the protein CASSEAGRGFYGELFF.

The chain links TRBV27 to TRBJ2-5, with D maybe TRBD2 (5 bases). The CDR3 is 14 amino acids. With 3 bases removed from V and 0 bases from J, the gap between germline ends came to 8 bases. Germline CDR1 is MNHEY and CDR2 is SMNVEV (reference sequence). As DNA, the CDR3 is TGTGCCAGCAGTTTGGTGACTAACCAAGAGACCCAGTACTTC. Protein sequence: CASSLVTNQETQYF.

This sequence joins TRBV7-2 and TRBJ2-3, with D possibly matching TRBD1 (5 bases). The ends were cut back, 0 bases at V and 2 bases at J, with 9 bases in the middle. From germline, CDR1 is SGHTA and CDR2 FQGNSA. This CDR3 spans 15 amino acids. CDR3 loop: CASSLAGQTTDTQYF. As DNA, the CDR3 is TGTGCCAGCAGCTTAGCGGGGCAGACCACAGATACGCAGTATTTT.

V is TRBV7-3 and J is TRBJ2-1; TRBD2 agrees at 13 bases. From germline, CDR1 is SGHTA and CDR2 FQGTGA. J lost 6 bases, V lost 0 bases, and 17 bases had no gene match. The CDR3 totals 21 residues. The CDR3 DNA reads as TGTGCCAGCAGCTTAACGGAGGGCAGGGGCCCGACTAGCGGGAGGTTCAATGAGCAGTTCTTC. Protein product: CASSLTEGRGPTSGRFNEQFF.

The J gene is TRBJ2-1, the V gene TRBV24-1, with 7 positions matching TRBD1. The CDR3 consists of 14 residues. V lost 0 bases, J lost 8 bases, and 3 bases stayed unmatched. CDR1 and CDR2 (germline): KGHDR, SFDVKD. The CDR3 is CATSDLTQGDEQFF. The CDR3 DNA follows: TGTGCCACCAGTGATTTGACGCAGGGGGATGAGCAGTTCTTC.

This clone was detected only a few times. This chain links TRBV28 with TRBJ2-5, with a possible D match to TRBD2 (6 bases). Germline V gives CDR1 MDHEN, CDR2 SYDVKM. With 5 bases removed from V and 0 bases from J, the gap between germline ends came to 7 bases. CDR3 size: 13 residues. CDR3 loop: CASSGGHQETQYF. CDR3 in DNA: TGTGCCAGCAGTGGAGGGCACCAAGAGACCCAGTACTTC.

The chain combines TRBV5-1 with TRBJ2-3; TRBD2 aligns across 7 bases. Germline V lookup: CDR1 SGHRS, CDR2 YFSETQ. Unmatched junction bases numbered 4, after V lost 0 bases and J lost 3 bases. CDR3 length equals 15 residues. The CDR3 DNA reads TGCGCCAGCAGCTTGGTCCCCGGGAGGACAGATACGCAGTATTTT. As protein: CASSLVPGRTDTQYF.